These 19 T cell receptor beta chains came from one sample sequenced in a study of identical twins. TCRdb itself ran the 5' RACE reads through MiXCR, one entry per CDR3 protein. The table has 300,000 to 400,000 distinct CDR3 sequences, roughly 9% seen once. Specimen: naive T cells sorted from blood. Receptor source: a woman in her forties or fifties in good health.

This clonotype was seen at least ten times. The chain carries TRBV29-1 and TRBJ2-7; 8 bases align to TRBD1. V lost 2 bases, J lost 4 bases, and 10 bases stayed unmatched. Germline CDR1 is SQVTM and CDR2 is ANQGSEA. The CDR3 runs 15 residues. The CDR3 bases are TGCAGCGTTGAACTCGGACAGGGCGGAAGGTACGAGCAGTACTTC. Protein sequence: CSVELGQGGRYEQYF.

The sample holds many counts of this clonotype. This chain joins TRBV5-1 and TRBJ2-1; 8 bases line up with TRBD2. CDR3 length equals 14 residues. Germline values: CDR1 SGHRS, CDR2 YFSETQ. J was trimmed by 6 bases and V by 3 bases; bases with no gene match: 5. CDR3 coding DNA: TGCGCCAGCAGCTCCGGGACTAGTGGCAATGAGCAGTTCTTC. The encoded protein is CASSSGTSGNEQFF.

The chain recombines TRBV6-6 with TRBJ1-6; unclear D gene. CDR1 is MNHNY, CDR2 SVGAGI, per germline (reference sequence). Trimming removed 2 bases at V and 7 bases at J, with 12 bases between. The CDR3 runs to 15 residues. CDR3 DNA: TGTGCCAGCAGTTACCCGACGGAGCAGAATTCACCCCTCCACTTT. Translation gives CASSYPTEQNSPLHF.

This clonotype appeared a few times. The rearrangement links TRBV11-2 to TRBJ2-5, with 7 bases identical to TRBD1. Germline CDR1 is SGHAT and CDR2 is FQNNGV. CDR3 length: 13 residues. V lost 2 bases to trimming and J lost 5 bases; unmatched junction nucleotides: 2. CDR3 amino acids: CASSLRTGETQYF. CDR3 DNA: TGTGCCAGCAGCTTACGGACAGGCGAGACCCAGTACTTC. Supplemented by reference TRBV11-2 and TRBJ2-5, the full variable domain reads EAGVAQSPRYKIIEKRQSVAFWCNPISGHATLYWYQQILGQGPKLLIQFQNNGVVDDSQLPKDRFSAERLKGVDSTLKIQPAKLEDSAVYLCASSLRTGETQYFGPGTRLLVL.

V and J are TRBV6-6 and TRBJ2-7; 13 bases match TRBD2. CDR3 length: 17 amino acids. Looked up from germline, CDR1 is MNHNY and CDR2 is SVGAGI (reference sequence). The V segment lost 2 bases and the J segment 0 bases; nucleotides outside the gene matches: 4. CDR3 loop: CASSYGTSGVLSYEQYF. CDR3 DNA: TGTGCCAGCAGTTACGGGACTAGCGGGGTCCTCTCCTACGAGCAGTACTTC.

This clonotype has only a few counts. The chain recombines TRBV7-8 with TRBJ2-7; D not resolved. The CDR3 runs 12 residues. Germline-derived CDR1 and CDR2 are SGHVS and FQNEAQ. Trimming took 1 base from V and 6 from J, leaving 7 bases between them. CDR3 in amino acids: CASSLGGSEQYV. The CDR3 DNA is TGTGCCAGCAGCTTAGGGGGTAGCGAGCAGTACGTC.

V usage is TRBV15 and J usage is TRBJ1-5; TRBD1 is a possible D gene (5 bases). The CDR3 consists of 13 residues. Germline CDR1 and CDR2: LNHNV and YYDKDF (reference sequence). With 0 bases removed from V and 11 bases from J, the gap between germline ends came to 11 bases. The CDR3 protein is CATSREGEKTQHF. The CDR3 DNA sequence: TGTGCCACCAGCAGAGAGGGGGAAAAGACCCAGCATTTT.

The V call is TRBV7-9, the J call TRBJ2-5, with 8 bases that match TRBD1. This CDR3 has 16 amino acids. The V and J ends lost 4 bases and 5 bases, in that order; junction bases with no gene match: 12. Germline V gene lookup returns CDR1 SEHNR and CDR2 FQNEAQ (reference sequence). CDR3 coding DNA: TGTGCCAGCAGCTCAGGACAGGGCGGTAGTGGGGAGACCCAGTACTTC. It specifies CASSSGQGGSGETQYF.

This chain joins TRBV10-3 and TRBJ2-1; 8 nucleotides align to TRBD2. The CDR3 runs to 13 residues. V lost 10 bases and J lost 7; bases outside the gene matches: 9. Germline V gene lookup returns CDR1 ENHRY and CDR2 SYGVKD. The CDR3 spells CATKAGDPNEQFF. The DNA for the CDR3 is TGTGCCACGAAAGCGGGAGACCCTAATGAGCAGTTCTTC.

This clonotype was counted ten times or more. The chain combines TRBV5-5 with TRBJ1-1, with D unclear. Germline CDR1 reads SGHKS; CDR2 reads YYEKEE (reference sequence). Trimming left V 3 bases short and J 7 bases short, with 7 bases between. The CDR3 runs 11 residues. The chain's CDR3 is CASSSEYEAFF. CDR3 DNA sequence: TGTGCCAGCAGCTCTGAGTATGAAGCTTTCTTT.

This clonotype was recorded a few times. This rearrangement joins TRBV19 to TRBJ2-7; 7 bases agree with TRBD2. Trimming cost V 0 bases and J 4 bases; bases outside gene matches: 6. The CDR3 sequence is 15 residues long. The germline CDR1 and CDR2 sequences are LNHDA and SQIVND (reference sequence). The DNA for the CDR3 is TGTGCCAGTAGTATAGATTGGGCGGGAGAGTACGAGCAGTACTTC. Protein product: CASSIDWAGEYEQYF.

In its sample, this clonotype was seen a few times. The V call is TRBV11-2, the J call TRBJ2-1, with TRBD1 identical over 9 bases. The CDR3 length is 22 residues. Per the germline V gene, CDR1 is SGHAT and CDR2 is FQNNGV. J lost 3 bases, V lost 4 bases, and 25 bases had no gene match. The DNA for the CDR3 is TGTGCCAGCAGCTATCTTAGGGATATCGGGACAGGGACGATGTTGGACTACAATGAGCAGTTCTTC. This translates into CASSYLRDIGTGTMLDYNEQFF. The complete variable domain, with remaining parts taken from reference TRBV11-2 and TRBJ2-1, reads EAGVAQSPRYKIIEKRQSVAFWCNPISGHATLYWYQQILGQGPKLLIQFQNNGVVDDSQLPKDRFSAERLKGVDSTLKIQPAKLEDSAVYLCASSYLRDIGTGTMLDYNEQFFGPGTRLTVL.

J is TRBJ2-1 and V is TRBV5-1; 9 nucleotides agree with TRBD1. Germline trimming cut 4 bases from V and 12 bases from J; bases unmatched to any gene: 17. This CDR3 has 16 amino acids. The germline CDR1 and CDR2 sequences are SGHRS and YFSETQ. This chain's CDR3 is CASSPGGDRVKIRQFF. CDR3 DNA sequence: TGCGCCAGCAGCCCGGGTGGGGACAGGGTGAAAATCCGGCAGTTCTTC. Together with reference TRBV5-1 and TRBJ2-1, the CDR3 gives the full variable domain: KAGVTQTPRYLIKTRGQQVTLSCSPISGHRSVSWYQQTPGQGLQFLFEYFSETQRNKGNFPGRFSGRQFSNSRSEMNVSTLELGDSALYLCASSPGGDRVKIRQFFGPGTRLTVL.

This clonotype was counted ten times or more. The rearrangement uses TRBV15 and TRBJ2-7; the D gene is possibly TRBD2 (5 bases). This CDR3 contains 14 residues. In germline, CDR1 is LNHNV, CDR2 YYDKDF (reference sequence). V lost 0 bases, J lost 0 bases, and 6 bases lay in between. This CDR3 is CATSRDGSSYEQYV. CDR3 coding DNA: TGTGCCACCAGCAGAGATGGGAGCTCCTACGAGCAGTACGTC.

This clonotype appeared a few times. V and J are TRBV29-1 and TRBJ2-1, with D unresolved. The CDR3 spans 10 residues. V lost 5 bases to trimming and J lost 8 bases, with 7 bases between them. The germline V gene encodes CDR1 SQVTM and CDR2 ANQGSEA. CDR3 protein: CSVSFDEQFF. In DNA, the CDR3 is TGCAGCGTTAGTTTTGATGAGCAGTTCTTC.

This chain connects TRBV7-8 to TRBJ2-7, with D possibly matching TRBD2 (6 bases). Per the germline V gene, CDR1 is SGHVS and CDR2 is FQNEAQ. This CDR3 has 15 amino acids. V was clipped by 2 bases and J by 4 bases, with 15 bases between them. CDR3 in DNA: TGTGCCAGCAGCTTATTAGGGGCTAGCGAGTACGAGCAGTACGTC. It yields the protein CASSLLGASEYEQYV.

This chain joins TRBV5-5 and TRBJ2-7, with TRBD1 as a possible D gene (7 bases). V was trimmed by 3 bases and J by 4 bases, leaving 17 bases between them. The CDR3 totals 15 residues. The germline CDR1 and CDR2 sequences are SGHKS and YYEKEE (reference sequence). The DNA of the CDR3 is TGTGCCAGCAGCTACGCCGGGGGACAGTTATACGAGCAGTACTTC. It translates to CASSYAGGQLYEQYF. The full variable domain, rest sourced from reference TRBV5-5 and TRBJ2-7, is DAGVTQSPTHLIKTRGQQVTLRCSPISGHKSVSWYQQVLGQGPQFIFQYYEKEERGRGNFPDRFSARQFPNYSSELNVNALLLGDSALYLCASSYAGGQLYEQYFGPGTRLTVT.

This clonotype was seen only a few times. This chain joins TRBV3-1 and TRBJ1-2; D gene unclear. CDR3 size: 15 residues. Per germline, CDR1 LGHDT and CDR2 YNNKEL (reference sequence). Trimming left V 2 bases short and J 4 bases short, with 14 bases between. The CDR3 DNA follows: TGTGCCAGCAGCCAATCCGGCGGACGGATCTATGGCTACACCTTC. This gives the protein CASSQSGGRIYGYTF.

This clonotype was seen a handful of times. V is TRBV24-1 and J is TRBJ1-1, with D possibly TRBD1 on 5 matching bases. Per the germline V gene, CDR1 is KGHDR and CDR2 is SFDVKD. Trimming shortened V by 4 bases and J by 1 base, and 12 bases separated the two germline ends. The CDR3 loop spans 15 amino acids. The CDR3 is CATSDFITGNTEAFF. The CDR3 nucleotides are TGTGCCACCAGTGACTTTATCACAGGGAACACTGAAGCTTTCTTT.